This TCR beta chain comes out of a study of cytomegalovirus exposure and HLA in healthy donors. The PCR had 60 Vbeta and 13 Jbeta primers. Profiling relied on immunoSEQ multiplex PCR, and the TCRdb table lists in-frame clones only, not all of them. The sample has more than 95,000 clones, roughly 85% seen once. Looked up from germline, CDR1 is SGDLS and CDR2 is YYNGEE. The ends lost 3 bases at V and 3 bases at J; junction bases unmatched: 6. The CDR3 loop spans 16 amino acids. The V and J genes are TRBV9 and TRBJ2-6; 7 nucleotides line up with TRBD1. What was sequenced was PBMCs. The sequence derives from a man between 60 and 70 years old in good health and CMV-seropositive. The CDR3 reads CASSATGAFGANVLTF. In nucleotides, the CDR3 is TGTGCCAGCAGCGCTACAGGGGCTTTTGGGGCCAACGTCCTGACTTTC.